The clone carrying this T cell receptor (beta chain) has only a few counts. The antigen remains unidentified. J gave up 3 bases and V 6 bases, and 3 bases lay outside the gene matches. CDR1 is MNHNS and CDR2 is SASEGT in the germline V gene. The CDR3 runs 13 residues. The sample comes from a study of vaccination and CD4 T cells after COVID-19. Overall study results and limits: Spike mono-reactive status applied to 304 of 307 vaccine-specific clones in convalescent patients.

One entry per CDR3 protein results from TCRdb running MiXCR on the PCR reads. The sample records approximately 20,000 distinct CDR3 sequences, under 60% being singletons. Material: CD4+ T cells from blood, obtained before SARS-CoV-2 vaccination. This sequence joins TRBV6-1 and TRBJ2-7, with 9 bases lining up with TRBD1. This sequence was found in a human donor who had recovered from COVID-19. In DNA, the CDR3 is TGTGCCAGCAGGGACAGGGGAAACTACGAGCAGTACTTC. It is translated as CASRDRGNYEQYF.